The 8 T cell receptor beta chains below come from one sample, sequenced in a study of blood T cell repertoires in COVID-19. Sequenced by immunoSEQ multiplex PCR; TCRdb stores in-frame clones only, minus some. The sample yields 350,000 to 500,000 clones, about 88% seen once. The sequencing sample was made of PBMCs or T cells enriched from blood (not recorded which). Source of these receptors: a woman aged 18-29 years who had been exposed to COVID-19.

This clone has a single count. The V gene is TRBV29-1, the J gene TRBJ2-2; 9 bases map to TRBD2. Germline V gene lookup returns CDR1 SQVTM and CDR2 ANQGSEA. V lost 3 bases, J lost 4 bases, and 6 bases stayed unmatched. The CDR3 consists of 15 residues. The CDR3, as DNA: TGCAGCGTTGACTGCGGGAGGGCCCCCACCGGGGAGCTGTTTTTT. Its translation: CSVDCGRAPTGELFF.

The chain couples TRBV28 to TRBJ1-1; D gene uncertain. From germline, CDR1 is MDHEN and CDR2 SYDVKM. Trimming removed 6 bases at V and 0 bases at J, with 14 bases between. The CDR3 is 15 residues long. This chain's CDR3 is CASSPPPPVNTEAFF. The CDR3 coding sequence is TGTGCCAGCAGCCCTCCTCCTCCCGTGAACACTGAAGCTTTCTTT. The full variable domain, completed using reference TRBV28 and TRBJ1-1, is DVKVTQSSRYLVKRTGEKVFLECVQDMDHENMFWYRQDPGLGLRLIYFSYDVKMKEKGDIPEGYSVSREKKERFSLILESASTNQTSMYLCASSPPPPVNTEAFFGQGTRLTVV.

The V gene is TRBV2, the J gene TRBJ1-1; the match to TRBD1 covers 7 bases. The CDR3 spans 18 residues. The V gene's germline CDR1 is SNHLY and CDR2 FYNNEI. Trimming at V came to 2 bases and at J to 9 bases, leaving 21 bases not matched to a gene. The CDR3 loop is CASSEPGFDALDRNKAFF. The CDR3 DNA is TGTGCCAGCAGTGAACCGGGTTTCGACGCCCTGGACAGGAATAAAGCTTTCTTT.

The J gene is TRBJ1-5, the V gene TRBV6-5, with 11 bases identical to TRBD1. Germline V gives CDR1 MNHEY, CDR2 SVGAGI. V lost 7 bases and J lost 6; bases outside the gene matches: 8. This CDR3 region has 15 residues. CDR3 nucleotide sequence: TGTGCCAGCAACCCAGGACAGGGGGCGAGTCAGCCCCAGCATTTT. The encoded protein is CASNPGQGASQPQHF.

The chain employs TRBV10-2 and TRBJ2-3; D ambiguous. The CDR3 runs 13 residues. Germline V gene data show CDR1 as WSHSY and CDR2 as SAAADI. Trimming stripped 5 bases from V and 2 bases from J, with 8 bases between. The CDR3 DNA reads as TGCGCCAGCAGTCTAAAAATCACAGATACGCAGTATTTT. Translating it yields CASSLKITDTQYF.

V gene TRBV24-1 combines with J gene TRBJ2-4; no clear D gene. The CDR3 loop spans 17 amino acids. Germline CDR1 KGHDR, CDR2 SFDVKD. The V and J ends lost 2 bases and 4 bases respectively, with 17 bases between them. CDR3 coding DNA: TGTGCCACCAGTGATTCCGACCAGACAACCTTAAAAAACATTCAGTACTTC. Protein: CATSDSDQTTLKNIQYF.

The V call is TRBV7-9, the J call TRBJ2-3, with D possibly matching TRBD1 (5 bases). CDR1 is SEHNR and CDR2 is FQNEAQ in the germline V gene (reference sequence). The length of the CDR3 is 13 residues. V lost 4 bases to trimming and J lost 6 bases, with 11 bases between them. CDR3 coding DNA: TGTGCCAGCAGCTCGACCCCAGGGGATACGCAGTATTTT. It specifies CASSSTPGDTQYF.

V is TRBV3-1 (or the pseudogene TRBV3-2) and J is TRBJ1-2, with a tentative D call TRBD1 (5 bases). Trimming cost V 3 bases and J 7 bases, with 18 bases left between them. CDR3 length: 15 residues. The germline CDR1 and CDR2 sequences are LGHDT and YNNKEL (reference sequence). DNA for the CDR3: TGTGCCAGCAGCCATAGACAGACCCAACCGGCTGGCTACACCTTC. Protein product: CASSHRQTQPAGYTF.